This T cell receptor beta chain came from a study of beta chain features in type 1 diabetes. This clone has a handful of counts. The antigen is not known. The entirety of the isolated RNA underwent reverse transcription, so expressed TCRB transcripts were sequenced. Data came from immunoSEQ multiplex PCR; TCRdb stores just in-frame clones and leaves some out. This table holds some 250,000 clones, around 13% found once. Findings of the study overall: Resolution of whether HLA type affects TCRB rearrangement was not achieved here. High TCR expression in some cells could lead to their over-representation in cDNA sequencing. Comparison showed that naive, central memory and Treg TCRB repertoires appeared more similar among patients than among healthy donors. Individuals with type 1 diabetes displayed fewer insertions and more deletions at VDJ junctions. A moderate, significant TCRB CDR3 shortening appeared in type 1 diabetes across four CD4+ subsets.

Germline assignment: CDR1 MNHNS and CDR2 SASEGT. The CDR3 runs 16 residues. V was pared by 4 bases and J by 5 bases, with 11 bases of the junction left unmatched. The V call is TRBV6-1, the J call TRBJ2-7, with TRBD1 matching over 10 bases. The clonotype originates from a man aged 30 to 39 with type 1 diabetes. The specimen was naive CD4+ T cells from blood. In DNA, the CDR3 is TGTGCCAGCAGTGCCGAACCGGGACAGGGGACCCACGAGCAGTACTTC. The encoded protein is CASSAEPGQGTHEQYF.